The clone carrying this TCR beta chain has a single count. Its antigen is still unknown. The data were taken from a study of cytomegalovirus exposure and HLA in healthy donors. Study conclusions and caveats: The study recorded 150 to 200 TCR beta chains that were cytomegalovirus-associated. Reported performance of the classifier showed diagnosis of cytomegalovirus status with high specificity and sensitivity.

It was the approximately 110-subject validation cohort, separate from the roughly 700-subject first cohort, to which the donors belonged. Using immunoSEQ multiplex PCR, the repertoire was profiled, and TCRdb retains in-frame clones only, with some absent. The table shows more than 250,000 clones, with roughly 89% occurring only once. This receptor was taken from a woman in her late teens or twenties in good health and CMV-seronegative. The sample was PBMCs.

CDR3: CSVTRQGGTGELFF. In nucleotides, the CDR3 is TGCAGCGTTACCCGACAGGGTGGTACCGGGGAGCTGTTTTTT. The chain combines TRBV29-1 with TRBJ2-2; 7 bases are shared with TRBD1. Per germline, CDR1 SQVTM and CDR2 ANQGSEA. The CDR3 has 14 amino acids. With 5 bases clipped from V and 5 bases from J, the junction kept 8 bases outside the gene matches.